This TCR beta chain is from a study of T cell repertoires in cytomegalovirus infection. Study details: Evidence of both CMV infection and a matching HLA type came from public TCR beta signatures. Study results and caveats: Identification of carriers of CMV plus the relevant HLA was achieved through cumulative public TCR beta family frequency. Ex vivo, HLA-C-restricted CMV-specific TCR beta clonotypes prevailed over the rest of the response.

About this clonotype itself: The antigen remains undetermined.

TCRdb independently ran MiXCR on the reads; one entry per CDR3 protein. The sample yields some 150,000 distinct CDR3 sequences, roughly a quarter seen once. Sequenced sample: PBMCs. The source of this sequence is a human donor in good health (CMV status not recorded). Some clones in this sample may be carry-over from other donors' samples.

CDR3 sequence (DNA): TGTGCCAGCAGTCCCCGAGGGGGCGGGCCCTACGAGCAGTACTTC. It translates to CASSPRGGGPYEQYF. The V gene is TRBV6-1, the J gene TRBJ2-7, with 7 bases matching TRBD1. The CDR3 runs to 15 residues. CDR1 and CDR2 (germline): MNHNS, SASEGT. The junction had 9 bases not matched to a gene; V was cut back by 5 bases and J by 2 bases.